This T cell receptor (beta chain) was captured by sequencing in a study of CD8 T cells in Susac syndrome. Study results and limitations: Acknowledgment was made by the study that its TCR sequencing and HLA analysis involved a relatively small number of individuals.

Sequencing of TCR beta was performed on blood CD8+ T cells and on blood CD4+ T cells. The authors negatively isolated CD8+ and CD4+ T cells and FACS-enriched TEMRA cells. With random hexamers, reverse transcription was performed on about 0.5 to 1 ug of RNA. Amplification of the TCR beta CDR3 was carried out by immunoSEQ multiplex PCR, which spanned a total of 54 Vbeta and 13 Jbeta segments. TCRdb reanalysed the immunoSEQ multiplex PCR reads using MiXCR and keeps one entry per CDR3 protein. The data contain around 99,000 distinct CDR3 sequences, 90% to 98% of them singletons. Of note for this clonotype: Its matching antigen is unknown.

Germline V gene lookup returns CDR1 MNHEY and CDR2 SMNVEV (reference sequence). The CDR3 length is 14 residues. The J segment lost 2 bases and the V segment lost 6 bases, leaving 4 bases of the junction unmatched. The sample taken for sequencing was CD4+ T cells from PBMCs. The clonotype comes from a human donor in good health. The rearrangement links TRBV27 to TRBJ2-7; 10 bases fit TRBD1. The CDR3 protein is CASRPGQGAYEQYF. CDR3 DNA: TGTGCCAGCAGACCTGGACAGGGGGCCTACGAGCAGTACTTC.